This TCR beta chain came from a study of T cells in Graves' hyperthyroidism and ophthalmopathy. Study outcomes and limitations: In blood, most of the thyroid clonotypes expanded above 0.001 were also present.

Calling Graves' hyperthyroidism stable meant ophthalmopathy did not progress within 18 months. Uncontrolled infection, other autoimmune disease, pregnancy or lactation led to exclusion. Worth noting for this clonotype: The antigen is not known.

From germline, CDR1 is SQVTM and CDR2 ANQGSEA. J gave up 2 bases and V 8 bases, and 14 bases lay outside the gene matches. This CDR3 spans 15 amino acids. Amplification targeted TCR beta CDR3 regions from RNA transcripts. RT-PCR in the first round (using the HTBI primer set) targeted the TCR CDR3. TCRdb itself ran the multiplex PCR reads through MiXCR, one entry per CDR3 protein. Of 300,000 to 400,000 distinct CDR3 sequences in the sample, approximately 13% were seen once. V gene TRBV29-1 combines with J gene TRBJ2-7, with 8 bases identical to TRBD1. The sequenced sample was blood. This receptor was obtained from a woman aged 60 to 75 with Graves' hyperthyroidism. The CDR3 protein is CSIAYRQGTPYEQYF. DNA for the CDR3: TGCAGCATTGCTTATCGACAGGGGACTCCCTACGAGCAGTACTTC.